These T cell receptor beta chains were read from a single sample in a study of cytomegalovirus exposure and HLA in healthy donors. The assay was immunoSEQ multiplex PCR, and TCRdb's table has in-frame clones only and misses some. The sample includes 180,000 or so clones, almost 80% of them seen just once. The sequenced material came from PBMCs. Every receptor here comes from a man between 50 and 59 years old in good health and CMV-seropositive. CDR3s include the opening cysteine and the closing phenylalanine or tryptophan. D genes are given only for firm matches.

v_call | d_call | cdr3_aa
TRBV7-8 | TRBD1 | CASSSTTGFYSNQPQHF
TRBV28 | TRBD1 | CASSRQGDTDTQYF
TRBV18 | TRBD1 | CASSPTTGTGEAPLHF
TRBV19 | NA | CASSSTPWGDTEAFF
TRBV2 | NA | CASQQGLNTEAFF
TRBV27 | TRBD1 | CASSNRQGNEQFF
TRBV2 | TRBD1 | CASSMVGQGSEAFF
TRBV7-2 | TRBD1 | CASSLEGTGSEQYF
TRBV7-2 | TRBD2 | CASSSGLAGALSSYEQYF
TRBV13 | NA | CASSQTENTEAFF
TRBV19 | TRBD2 | CASSTPLTSGGRADTQYF
TRBV4-2 | NA | CASSQGPADTQYF
TRBV7-9 | NA | CASSFDWDISYEQYF
TRBV6-5 | TRBD1 | CASSRGFGSYNEQFF
TRBV7-9 | TRBD1 | CASSFWTGDPNYGYTF
TRBV7-9 | TRBD1 | CASSSRDRAVPGELFF
TRBV9 | NA | CASSTFLTNQETQYF
TRBV6-4 | TRBD2 | CASSDLISGGPDTQYF
TRBV28 | TRBD1 | CASSFGTGLFHF
TRBV6-6 | NA | CASSLQGNQPQHF
TRBV20-1 | NA | CSASGGQYF
TRBV5-1 | NA | CASSPGGRLYGYTF
TRBV2 | TRBD1 | CASIDEGALTGELFF
TRBV4-2 | NA | CASSQDLSYGYTF
TRBV9 | TRBD1 | CASSEQPGQGEKLFF
TRBV14 | TRBD1 | CASSPPGTGGLNTEAFF
TRBV18 | NA | CASSSSPAASEAFF
TRBV7-2 | NA | CASSLPGGPIDEQYF
TRBV7-6 | TRBD2 | CASSLQSGRGGYQETQYF
TRBV7-9 | NA | CASSLTGEQPQHF
TRBV7-8 | NA | CASSLDADEAFF
TRBV5-1 | TRBD1 | CASSTIGTGGRNYGYTF
TRBV6-5 | NA | CASSSDRTDYGYTF
TRBV19 | NA | CASSIIQKEQFF
TRBV4-1 | NA | CASSHGMLYEQYF
TRBV13 | NA | CASSLNWPRGYNEQFF
TRBV2 | NA | CASSERAANYGYTF
TRBV5-1 | TRBD2 | CASSIASGGPGELFF
TRBV5-1 | TRBD1 | CASSLRTGENTEAFF
TRBV4-3 | NA | CASSSHTLSYEQYF
TRBV6-4 | NA | CASSDWDTSYEQYF
TRBV2 | TRBD1 | CASSLRTGGNQPQHF